This entry lists 14 T cell receptor beta chains sequenced from one sample in a study of T cell responses to AZD1222 COVID-19 vaccine. The data were produced by immunoSEQ multiplex PCR, yet TCRdb's version contains in-frame clones alone and is incomplete. In the table there are roughly 140,000 clones, 93% of which are singletons. The source was peripheral blood, collected on day 0 of AZD1222 vaccination. These TCRs come from an adult in good health.

The chain combines TRBV30 with TRBJ2-7; 8 bases fit TRBD2. Trimming cost V 4 bases and J 5 bases; bases outside gene matches: 7. Looked up from germline, CDR1 is GTSNPN and CDR2 is SVGIG (reference sequence). The CDR3 runs 13 residues. CDR3 coding DNA: TGTGCCTGGAAAGGCGGGAGGTCCCACGAGCAGTACTTC. This encodes CAWKGGRSHEQYF.

The chain uses TRBV4-3 and TRBJ2-7; tentatively, D is TRBD1 (5 bases). Trimming pared 3 bases from V and 4 bases from J, leaving 13 bases between. Per germline, CDR1 LGHNA and CDR2 YSLEER. This CDR3 is 14 amino acids long. CDR3 loop: CASSQAGQLYEQYF. CDR3 coding DNA: TGCGCCAGCAGCCAGGCAGGGCAGTTATACGAGCAGTACTTC.

The V and J genes are TRBV6-5 and TRBJ1-2; 7 nucleotides line up with TRBD1. This CDR3 comprises 13 residues. The J segment lost 4 bases and the V segment lost 7 bases, leaving 6 bases of the junction unmatched. Germline V gene sequence: CDR1 MNHEY, CDR2 SVGAGI. The CDR3 region is CASMRQGFYGYTF. In nucleotides, the CDR3 is TGTGCCAGCATGCGACAGGGCTTCTATGGCTACACCTTC.

CDR3 protein: CAWSPIGGLYEQYF. Here the CDR3 DNA reads TGTGCCTGGAGTCCTATAGGGGGGCTCTACGAGCAGTACTTC. This chain links TRBV30 with TRBJ2-7; the D gene could be TRBD1 or TRBD2 (6 bases each). Germline-derived CDR1 and CDR2 are GTSNPN and SVGIG (reference sequence). CDR3 size: 14 residues. Trimming stripped 2 bases from V and 3 bases from J, with 14 bases between.

The rearrangement uses TRBV5-1 and TRBJ2-3; 10 bases fit TRBD2. J lost 0 bases, V lost 2 bases, and 12 bases had no gene match. Germline loops: CDR1 SGHRS, CDR2 YFSETQ. The CDR3 extends over 19 amino acids. This CDR3 reads CASSLAVLTSGLSTDTQYF. CDR3 in DNA: TGCGCCAGCAGCTTAGCGGTATTGACTAGCGGGCTAAGCACAGATACGCAGTATTTT. Together with reference TRBV5-1 and TRBJ2-3, the CDR3 gives the full variable domain: KAGVTQTPRYLIKTRGQQVTLSCSPISGHRSVSWYQQTPGQGLQFLFEYFSETQRNKGNFPGRFSGRQFSNSRSEMNVSTLELGDSALYLCASSLAVLTSGLSTDTQYFGPGTRLTVL.

The genes are TRBV10-3 and TRBJ1-5, with 7 bases fitting TRBD1. The J segment lost 10 bases and the V segment lost 2 bases, leaving 5 bases of the junction unmatched. CDR1 is ENHRY and CDR2 is SYGVKD in the germline V gene. The CDR3 has 13 residues. The CDR3 coding sequence is TGTGCCATCAGTGAGACGCCAGGGGGACCCCAGCATTTT. Its protein is CAISETPGGPQHF.

The V gene is TRBV5-5, the J gene TRBJ2-5; 12 nucleotides match TRBD1. J was trimmed by 5 bases and V by 0 bases; bases with no gene match: 5. This CDR3 has 16 residues. Germline values: CDR1 SGHKS, CDR2 YYEKEE (reference sequence). The CDR3 region is CASSLGDRGRMETQYF. The CDR3 DNA is TGTGCCAGCAGCTTGGGGGACAGGGGGCGTATGGAGACCCAGTACTTC.

V and J are TRBV4-3 and TRBJ1-1, with D perhaps TRBD1 (5 bases). The length of the CDR3 is 14 residues. V lost 2 bases, J lost 6 bases, and 13 bases lay in between. In germline, CDR1 is LGHNA, CDR2 YSLEER. CDR3 coding DNA: TGCGCCAGCAGCCAATATCAGGGTTTCTCTGAAGCTTTCTTT. Translated: CASSQYQGFSEAFF.

This clone occurred a few times. This chain uses TRBV19 with TRBJ1-5, with D possibly matching TRBD1 (5 bases). Trimming pared 7 bases from V and 2 bases from J, leaving 12 bases between. Germline V gives CDR1 LNHDA, CDR2 SQIVND (reference sequence). The CDR3 has 14 amino acids. The CDR3 protein is CASNHARGNQPQHF. The CDR3 DNA reads as TGTGCCAGTAACCACGCCAGGGGCAATCAGCCCCAGCATTTT.

This clone came up once. This chain's CDR3 is CASSQVAGFGNEQFF. The CDR3 DNA sequence: TGTGCCAGCAGCCAAGTGGCCGGGTTCGGGAATGAGCAGTTCTTC. The J gene is TRBJ2-1, the V gene TRBV3-1 (or the pseudogene TRBV3-2); D not resolved. The V gene lost 1 base and the J gene lost 7 bases, with 14 bases spanning the gap. CDR1 and CDR2 from the germline V gene are LGHDT and YNNKEL (reference sequence). CDR3 length: 15 amino acids.

V usage is TRBV6-5 and J usage is TRBJ1-4; tentatively, D is TRBD1 (5 bases). Germline CDR1 is MNHEY and CDR2 is SVGAGI. V dropped 6 bases and J dropped 7 bases, with 18 bases sitting between them. The CDR3 length is 15 residues. The CDR3 here is CASSLRDSRPEKLFF. CDR3 DNA: TGTGCCAGCAGCTTGCGCGACAGTCGGCCTGAAAAACTGTTTTTT.

The J gene is TRBJ1-1, the V gene TRBV7-9; TRBD1 might be the D (5 bases). V was trimmed by 7 bases and J by 1 base, leaving 10 bases between them. The germline V gene has CDR1 SEHNR and CDR2 FQNEAQ (reference sequence). The CDR3 runs 13 residues. The CDR3 here is CASTFGGNTEAFF. CDR3 DNA: TGTGCCAGCACCTTCGGGGGGAACACTGAAGCTTTCTTT.

This chain uses TRBV11-3 with TRBJ2-1, with 7 bases lining up with TRBD2. The CDR3 covers 14 residues. From germline, CDR1 is SGHNT and CDR2 YENEEA. Losses at the gene ends were 5 bases for V and 9 bases for J; bases not matched to a gene: 10. The CDR3 DNA reads TGTGCCAGCAGCCCTCGCGGGAGCCCGGGTGAGCAGTTCTTC. Its protein is CASSPRGSPGEQFF. Using reference TRBV11-3 and TRBJ2-1 for the parts outside the CDR3, the full variable domain is EAGVVQSPRYKIIEKKQPVAFWCNPISGHNTLYWYLQNLGQGPELLIRYENEEAVDDSQLPKDRFSAERLKGVDSTLKIQPAELGDSAVYLCASSPRGSPGEQFFGPGTRLTVL.

The CDR3 reads CASSYRDSNTEAFF. As DNA, the CDR3 is TGCGCCAGCAGCTACAGGGACAGTAACACTGAAGCTTTCTTT. The rearrangement links TRBV5-1 to TRBJ1-1; the match to TRBD1 covers 7 bases. V shed 3 bases, J shed 2 bases, and the junction held 4 bases outside the gene matches. Germline V gene lookup returns CDR1 SGHRS and CDR2 YFSETQ. This CDR3 is 14 amino acids long.